This record concerns one T cell receptor (beta chain) sequence. The data stem from a study of blood T cell repertoires in COVID-19. The V and J ends lost 3 bases and 4 bases, in that order; junction bases with no gene match: 12. This CDR3 spans 19 amino acids. CDR1 SGHTA and CDR2 FQGNSA come from the germline V gene. Assay used: immunoSEQ multiplex PCR; TCRdb lists only in-frame clones, some missing. In the table there are just under 150,000 clones, about 90% of which are singletons. This receptor was identified in a man aged 45-65 years who had recovered from COVID-19. The V gene is TRBV7-2, the J gene TRBJ2-3; 14 positions match TRBD2. The specimen was peripheral blood. The CDR3 reads CASSFDPGLAGVSADTQYF. CDR3 sequence (DNA): TGTGCCAGCAGCTTCGATCCGGGACTAGCGGGGGTGTCAGCAGATACGCAGTATTTT. Supplemented by reference TRBV7-2 and TRBJ2-3, the full variable domain reads GAGVSQSPSNKVTEKGKDVELRCDPISGHTALYWYRQSLGQGLEFLIYFQGNSAPDKSGLPSDRFSAERTGGSVSTLTIQRTQQEDSAVYLCASSFDPGLAGVSADTQYFGPGTRLTVL.